The entry below describes one T cell receptor beta chain. No antigen is known for it. The data derive from a study of human thymus T cells. The thymus tissue came from resections taken during corrective heart surgery. Healthy Finnish infants undergoing corrective surgery for congenital heart defects were the donors. The study, taken as a whole, reports: The authors found apparently biased V and J gene usage in thymic and blood repertoires. Unrelated individuals had highly overlapping thymic repertoires, as reported in related research.

This table comes from immunoSEQ multiplex PCR, and its TCRdb copy is limited to in-frame clones, with some not included. The profile shows approximately 70,000 clones, about 95% of them singletons. This TCR came from a girl under two years old with a congenital heart defect but otherwise immunologically healthy. Source material: thymus tissue.

The CDR3 DNA sequence: TGTGCCAGCAGCTCTACCCGGCAGGGGTTGATGAACACTGAAGCTTTCTTT. Translating gives CASSSTRQGLMNTEAFF. The J gene is TRBJ1-1, the V gene TRBV7-9; tentatively, D is TRBD1 (6 bases). Germline-derived CDR1 and CDR2 are SEHNR and FQNEAQ (reference sequence). The CDR3 contains 17 residues. Trimming left V 4 bases short and J 0 bases short, with 18 bases between.